What follows describes a single T cell receptor (beta chain). This sample is drawn from a study of cytomegalovirus exposure and HLA in healthy donors. PCR used 60 Vbeta primers and 13 Jbeta primers. The protocol was immunoSEQ multiplex PCR, while the TCRdb copy is restricted to in-frame clones and leaves out a portion. The sample records about 110,000 clones, around 80% being singletons. Sequenced sample: PBMCs. The sequence derives from a man aged 35-49 years in good health and CMV-seronegative.

In nucleotides, the CDR3 is TGCGCCAGCAGCTCTTCACAGGCTGTCGACACTGAAGCTTTCTTT. It is translated as CASSSSQAVDTEAFF. The chain employs TRBV5-1 and TRBJ1-1, with D perhaps matching TRBD1 (5 bases). Trimming removed 3 bases from V and 3 bases from J, with 15 bases in between. From germline, CDR1 is SGHRS and CDR2 YFSETQ. The CDR3 is 15 amino acids.